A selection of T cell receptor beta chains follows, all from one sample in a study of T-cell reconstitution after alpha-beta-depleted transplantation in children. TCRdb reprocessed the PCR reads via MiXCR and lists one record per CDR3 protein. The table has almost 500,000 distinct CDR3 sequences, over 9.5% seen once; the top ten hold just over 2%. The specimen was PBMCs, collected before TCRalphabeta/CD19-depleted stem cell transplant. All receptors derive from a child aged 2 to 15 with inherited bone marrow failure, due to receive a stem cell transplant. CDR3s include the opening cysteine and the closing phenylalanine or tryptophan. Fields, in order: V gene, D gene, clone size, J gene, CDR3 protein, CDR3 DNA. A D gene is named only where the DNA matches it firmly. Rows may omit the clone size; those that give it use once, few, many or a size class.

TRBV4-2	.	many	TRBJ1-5	CASSQDVTRANQPQHF	TGTGCCAGCAGCCAAGACGTCACCCGGGCAAATCAGCCCCAGCATTTT
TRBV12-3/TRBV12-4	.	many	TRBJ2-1	CASRYLELEGYNEQFF	TGTGCCAGCAGATACCTGGAGTTGGAGGGCTACAATGAGCAGTTCTTC
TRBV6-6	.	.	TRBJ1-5	CASSYPDSGYSSNQPQHF	TGTGCCAGCAGTTACCCTGACTCGGGGTACAGTTCCAATCAGCCCCAGCATTTT
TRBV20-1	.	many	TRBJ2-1	CSAGALDEQFF	TGCAGTGCGGGGGCATTGGATGAGCAGTTCTTC
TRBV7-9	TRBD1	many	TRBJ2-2	CASSLDFGTGYTGELFF	TGTGCCAGCAGCTTAGATTTCGGGACAGGTTACACCGGGGAGCTGTTTTTT
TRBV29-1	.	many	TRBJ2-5	CSVARAQETQYF	TGCAGCGTCGCTAGGGCTCAAGAGACCCAGTACTTC
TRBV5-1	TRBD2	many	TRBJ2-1	CASSWTSGVYNEQFF	TGCGCCAGCAGCTGGACTAGCGGGGTTTACAATGAGCAGTTCTTC
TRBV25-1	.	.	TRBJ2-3	CASSGSTFTDTQYF	TGTGCCAGCAGTGGTAGCACTTTCACAGATACGCAGTATTTT
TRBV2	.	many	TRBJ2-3	CASVLDGAMRGGTQYF	TGTGCCAGCGTCCTAGACGGGGCCATGCGTGGGGGTACGCAGTATTTT
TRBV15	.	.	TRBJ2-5	CATTTKGEGPRETQYF	TGTGCCACCACCACAAAGGGGGAGGGCCCTCGAGAGACCCAGTACTTC
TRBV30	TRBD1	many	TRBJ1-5	CAWSTGQGAWDNQPQHF	TGTGCCTGGAGTACCGGCCAGGGGGCGTGGGACAATCAGCCCCAGCATTTT
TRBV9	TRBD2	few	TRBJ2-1	CASSAEGLPYNEQFF	TGTGCCAGCAGCGCAGAGGGACTACCCTACAATGAGCAGTTCTTC
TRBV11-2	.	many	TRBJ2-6	CASRHFRDSLSSGANVLTF	TGTGCCAGCAGGCACTTCCGGGACTCTCTATCCTCTGGGGCCAACGTCCTGACTTTC
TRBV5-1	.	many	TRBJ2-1	CASSLSRAYNEQFF	TGCGCCAGCAGCTTGTCGAGGGCTTACAATGAGCAGTTCTTC
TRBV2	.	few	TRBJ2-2	CASSDGENTGELFF	TGTGCCAGCAGCGACGGGGAGAACACCGGGGAGCTGTTTTTT
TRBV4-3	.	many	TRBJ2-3	CASSRAVLVWGGTDTQYF	TGCGCCAGCAGCCGAGCGGTTCTTGTGTGGGGGGGCACAGATACGCAGTATTTT
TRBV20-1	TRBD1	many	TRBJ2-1	CSATEQGVGYNEQFF	TGCAGTGCAACCGAACAGGGGGTGGGCTACAATGAGCAGTTCTTC
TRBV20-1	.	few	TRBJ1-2	CSARGGSRSLYGYTF	TGCAGTGCTAGAGGGGGCAGTCGGTCCCTCTATGGCTACACCTTC
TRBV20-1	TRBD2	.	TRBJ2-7	CSARVSGYSYEQYF	TGCAGTGCTAGAGTTAGCGGGTACTCCTACGAGCAGTACTTC
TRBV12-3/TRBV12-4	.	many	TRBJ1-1	CASSLYRTGEAFF	TGTGCCAGCAGTTTATATCGGACGGGGGAAGCTTTCTTT
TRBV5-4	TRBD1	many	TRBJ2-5	CASSLNRGKETQHF	TGTGCCAGCAGCTTGAACAGGGGAAAAGAGACCCAGCACTTC
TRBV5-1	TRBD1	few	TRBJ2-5	CASSQDRGSQETQYF	TGCGCCAGCAGCCAAGACAGGGGGTCACAAGAGACCCAGTACTTC
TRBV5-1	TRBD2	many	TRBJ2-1	CASSLAVGLAGIEQFF	TGCGCCAGCAGCTTGGCCGTCGGACTAGCGGGAATTGAGCAGTTCTTC
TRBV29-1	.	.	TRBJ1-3	CSVEDSGNTIYF	TGCAGCGTTGAAGACTCTGGAAACACCATATATTTT
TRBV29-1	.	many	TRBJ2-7	CSVEVRATYEQYF	TGCAGCGTTGAAGTTCGGGCGACCTACGAGCAGTACTTC
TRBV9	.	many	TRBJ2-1	CASSATGASNEQFF	TGTGCCAGCAGCGCAACCGGGGCCTCGAATGAGCAGTTCTTC
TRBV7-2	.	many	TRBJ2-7	CASSLAPADYEQYF	TGTGCCAGCAGCTTAGCGCCGGCGGACTACGAGCAGTACTTC
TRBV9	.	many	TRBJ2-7	CASSATWGTYEQYF	TGTGCCAGCAGCGCCACTTGGGGGACATACGAGCAGTACTTC
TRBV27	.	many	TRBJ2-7	CASSLISGTYEQYF	TGTGCCAGCAGTTTAATTTCGGGAACCTACGAGCAGTACTTC
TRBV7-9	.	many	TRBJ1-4	CASSQSRETKLFF	TGTGCCAGCAGCCAATCACGGGAGACGAAACTGTTTTTT
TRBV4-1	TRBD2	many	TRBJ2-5	CASSQGLPAGQETQYF	TGCGCCAGCAGCCAAGGGTTGCCAGCGGGACAAGAGACCCAGTACTTC
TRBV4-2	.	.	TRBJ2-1	CASGPGLVGVWTEQFF	TGTGCCAGCGGCCCCGGGCTCGTGGGAGTGTGGACTGAGCAGTTCTTC
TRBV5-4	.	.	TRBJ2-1	CASTPRPGSSYNEQFF	TGTGCCAGCACCCCCCGTCCGGGAAGCTCCTACAATGAGCAGTTCTTC
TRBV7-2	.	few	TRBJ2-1	CASSSKGVSRSYNEQFF	TGTGCCAGCAGCTCCAAAGGGGTCTCACGATCCTACAATGAGCAGTTCTTC
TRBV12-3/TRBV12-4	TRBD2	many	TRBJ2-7	CASSLGTSGGPYEQYF	TGTGCCAGCAGTTTAGGGACTAGCGGGGGCCCCTACGAGCAGTACTTC
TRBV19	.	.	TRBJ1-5	CASSQGQGQPQHF	TGTGCCAGTTCACAGGGTCAAGGTCAGCCCCAGCATTTT
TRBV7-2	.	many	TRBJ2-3	CASSLVGASSDTQYF	TGTGCCAGCAGCTTAGTCGGGGCAAGCTCTGATACGCAGTATTTT
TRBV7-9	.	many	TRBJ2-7	CASNLARAGIYEQYF	TGTGCCAGCAACCTCGCGAGAGCCGGAATCTACGAGCAGTACTTC
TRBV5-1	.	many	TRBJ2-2	CASSSGWGYTGELFF	TGCGCCAGCAGCTCGGGCTGGGGCTACACCGGGGAGCTGTTTTTT
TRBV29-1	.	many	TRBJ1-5	CSVSDPDNQPQHF	TGCAGCGTGTCGGACCCGGACAATCAGCCCCAGCATTTT
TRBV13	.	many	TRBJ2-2	CASSHNPGELFF	TGTGCCAGCAGCCATAACCCCGGGGAGCTGTTTTTT
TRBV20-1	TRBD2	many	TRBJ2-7	CSAKTSGIRDEQYF	TGCAGTGCTAAGACTAGCGGGATTAGGGACGAGCAGTACTTC
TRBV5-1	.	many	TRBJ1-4	CASSLGFRGVGEKLFF	TGCGCCAGCAGCTTGGGGTTTCGGGGAGTTGGAGAAAAACTGTTTTTT
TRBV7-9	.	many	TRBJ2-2	CASSLATGPNTGELFF	TGTGCCAGCAGCTTAGCTACAGGTCCGAACACCGGGGAGCTGTTTTTT
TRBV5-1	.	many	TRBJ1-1	CASSLRRDLMNTEAFF	TGCGCCAGCAGCTTGAGGCGGGACCTTATGAACACTGAAGCTTTCTTT
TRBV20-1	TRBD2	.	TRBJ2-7	CSASRTSGTVMYEQYF	TGCAGTGCTTCCCGGACTAGCGGGACTGTGATGTACGAGCAGTACTTC
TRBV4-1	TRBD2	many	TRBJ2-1	CASSQPTSGSPNEQFF	TGCGCCAGCAGCCAACCGACTAGCGGGAGTCCGAATGAGCAGTTCTTC
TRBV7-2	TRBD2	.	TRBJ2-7	CASSLVGTSGSWYEQYF	TGTGCCAGCAGCTTAGTAGGGACGAGCGGGAGTTGGTACGAGCAGTACTTC
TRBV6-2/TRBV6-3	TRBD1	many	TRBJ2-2	CASSYPSGTGATGELFF	TGTGCCAGCAGTTACCCTTCCGGGACAGGGGCCACCGGGGAGCTGTTTTTT
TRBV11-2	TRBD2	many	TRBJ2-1	CASSFRGDWSYNEQFF	TGTGCCAGCAGCTTCCGGGGGGATTGGTCCTACAATGAGCAGTTCTTC
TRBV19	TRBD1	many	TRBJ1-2	CASSNDRAGGFLYGYTF	TGTGCCAGTAGTAACGACAGGGCTGGGGGATTTCTCTATGGCTACACCTTC